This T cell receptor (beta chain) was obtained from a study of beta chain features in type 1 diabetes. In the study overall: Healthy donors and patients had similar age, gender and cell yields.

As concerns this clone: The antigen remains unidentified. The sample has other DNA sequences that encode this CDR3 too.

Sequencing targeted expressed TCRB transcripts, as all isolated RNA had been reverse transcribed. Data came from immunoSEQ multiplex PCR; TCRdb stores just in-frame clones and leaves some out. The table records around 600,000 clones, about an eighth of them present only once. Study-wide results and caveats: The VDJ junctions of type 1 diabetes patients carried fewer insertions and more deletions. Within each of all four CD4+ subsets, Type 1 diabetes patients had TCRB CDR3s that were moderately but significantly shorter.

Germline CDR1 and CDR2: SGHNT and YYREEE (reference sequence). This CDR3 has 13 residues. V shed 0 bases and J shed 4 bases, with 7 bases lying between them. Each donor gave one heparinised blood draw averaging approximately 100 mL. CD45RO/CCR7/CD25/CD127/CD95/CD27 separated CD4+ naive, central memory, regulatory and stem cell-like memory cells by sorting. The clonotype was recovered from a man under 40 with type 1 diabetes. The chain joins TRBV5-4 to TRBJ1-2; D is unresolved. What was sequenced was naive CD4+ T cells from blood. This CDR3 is CASSLDSSYGYTF. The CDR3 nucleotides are TGTGCCAGCAGCTTGGACAGCAGCTATGGCTACACCTTC. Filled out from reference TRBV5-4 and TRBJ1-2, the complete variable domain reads ETGVTQSPTHLIKTRGQQVTLRCSSQSGHNTVSWYQQALGQGPQFIFQYYREEENGRGNFPPRFSGLQFPNYSSELNVNALELDDSALYLCASSLDSSYGYTFGSGTRLTVV.